These 21 T cell receptor beta chains originate from one sample sequenced in a study of CD8 T cells in ankylosing spondylitis. The study, taken as a whole, reports: It appeared that ankylosing spondylitis blood was characterized by a TCR beta motif of eight highly homologous variants.

MiXCR was run by TCRdb on the 5' RACE reads, yielding one entry per CDR3 protein. The sample consists of about 460,000 distinct CDR3 sequences, under 5.5% of them appearing once. These TCRs are of unknown antigen specificity. Specimen: blood, either unsorted or a sorted T cell fraction (not recorded which). The source of these receptors is a male donor with ankylosing spondylitis.

This clonotype has at least ten counts. This chain connects TRBV27 to TRBJ1-5, with TRBD1 as a possible D gene (6 bases). Looked up from germline, CDR1 is MNHEY and CDR2 is SMNVEV (reference sequence). This CDR3 comprises 14 residues. V lost 2 bases and J lost 5, with 10 bases in between. The chain's CDR3 is CASSLRGGHQPQHF. CDR3 bases: TGTGCCAGCAGTTTAAGGGGGGGCCATCAGCCCCAGCATTTT.

This clonotype turned up a few times. CDR3: CASSPGLAGGPLSYEQYF. CDR3 bases: TGTGCCAGCAGTCCGGGACTAGCGGGAGGGCCCCTTTCCTACGAGCAGTACTTC. The chain carries TRBV21-1 and TRBJ2-7; the table's D call of TRBD2 was not tested on the DNA. TRBV21-1 is an annotated pseudogene. The CDR3 covers 18 residues.

The chain joins TRBV20-1 to TRBJ1-2; a possible D gene is TRBD1 (5 bases). Germline loops: CDR1 DFQATT, CDR2 SNEGSKA (reference sequence). V was cut by 7 bases and J by 0 bases, with 21 bases left in between. The CDR3 contains 16 residues. CDR3 DNA sequence: TGCAGTGGTCAGTCGGACCGGGACGGTCCTAACTATGGCTACACCTTC. It yields the protein CSGQSDRDGPNYGYTF.

This clonotype has a count of ten or more. For the CDR3, the DNA is TGCAGTGTGCGGCAGGGGGTCGTGACAGATACGCAGTATTTT. It encodes CSVRQGVVTDTQYF. The V and J genes are TRBV29-1 and TRBJ2-3; 7 bases match TRBD1. The V gene's germline CDR1 is SQVTM and CDR2 ANQGSEA. This CDR3 has 14 residues.

This clonotype was counted only a few times. The J gene is TRBJ2-1, the V gene TRBV20-1; D unclear. CDR3 length: 15 residues. The germline CDR1 and CDR2 sequences are DFQATT and SNEGSKA (reference sequence). Trimming left V 2 bases short and J 3 bases short, with 14 bases between. DNA for the CDR3: TGCAGTGCTAGACCCCCGGTCTTCAGCTACAATGAGCAGTTCTTC. Translation: CSARPPVFSYNEQFF.

This clonotype was observed many times. The chain couples TRBV4-3 to TRBJ2-5; possible D gene TRBD2, 5 bases. V shed 0 bases and J shed 7 bases, with 21 bases lying between them. Germline CDR1 LGHNA, CDR2 YSLEER. This CDR3 has 17 residues. CDR3 sequence reads: CASSQEQGTGGFGTQYF. For the CDR3, the DNA is TGCGCCAGCAGCCAAGAACAAGGAACTGGCGGGTTTGGGACCCAGTACTTC.

This clonotype was recorded many times. This chain uses TRBV29-1 with TRBJ2-3; D ambiguous. The CDR3 has 13 residues. Trimming stripped 4 bases from V and 0 bases from J, with 8 bases between. Germline assignment: CDR1 SQVTM and CDR2 ANQGSEA. The CDR3 spells CSVASGSTDTQYF. The CDR3 DNA reads as TGCAGCGTTGCGTCTGGCAGCACAGATACGCAGTATTTT.

This clonotype was picked up many times. The J gene is TRBJ2-7, the V gene TRBV29-1; D assignment may be TRBD1 or TRBD2 (7 bases each). V was pared by 6 bases and J by 4 bases, with 22 bases between. The CDR3 runs to 15 residues. Germline V lookup: CDR1 SQVTM, CDR2 ANQGSEA. This chain's CDR3 is CSVRGGSLPDYEQYF. CDR3 coding DNA: TGCAGCGTCAGGGGGGGAAGTCTACCAGATTACGAGCAGTACTTC.

This clonotype was recorded many times. The chain carries TRBV9 and TRBJ2-5, with a possible D match to TRBD2 (5 bases). There are 14 residues in the CDR3. The germline CDR1 and CDR2 sequences are SGDLS and YYNGEE. Trimming took 1 base from V and 5 from J, leaving 12 bases between them. This chain's CDR3 is CASSVTGSRETQYF. The CDR3 DNA reads TGTGCCAGCAGCGTAACGGGAAGCCGGGAGACCCAGTACTTC.

The table lists this clonotype with many counts. The chain is built from TRBV20-1 and TRBJ1-4, with D perhaps matching TRBD1 (6 bases). This CDR3 is built from 14 residues. Between the trimmed V and J ends, which lost 5 bases and 6 bases, there was a span of 16 bases. Germline CDR1 DFQATT, CDR2 SNEGSKA (reference sequence). The CDR3 DNA is TGCAGTGCTGCTGCACAGGGAGGGGATGAAAAACTGTTTTTT. It is translated as CSAAAQGGDEKLFF.

This clonotype has ten or more counts. For the CDR3, the DNA is TGTGCCAGCAGCTCCGGGACAGGCACTCTTGCTACTAATGAAAAACTGTTTTTT. Translating gives CASSSGTGTLATNEKLFF. The chain combines TRBV11-1 with TRBJ1-4; the match to TRBD1 covers 8 bases. In germline, CDR1 is SGHAT, CDR2 FQDESV (reference sequence). V shed 4 bases, J shed 2 bases, and the junction held 12 bases outside the gene matches. The CDR3 spans 18 residues.

Many counts were recorded for this clonotype. This sequence joins TRBV11-2 and TRBJ2-1; 14 bases line up with TRBD2. The germline V gene encodes CDR1 SGHAT and CDR2 FQNNGV. The V gene end was trimmed by 5 bases and the J gene end by 0 bases; junction bases not matched to a gene: 9. This CDR3 has 19 amino acids. The CDR3 protein is CASSMTSGREERSYNEQFF. The DNA of the CDR3 is TGTGCCAGCAGCATGACTAGCGGGAGGGAGGAACGCTCCTACAATGAGCAGTTCTTC.

The rearrangement joins TRBV15 to TRBJ2-3; 13 bases agree with TRBD2. The CDR3 has 15 amino acids. CDR1 and CDR2 from the germline V gene are LNHNV and YYDKDF (reference sequence). V shed 4 bases and J 7 bases; nucleotides not matched to a gene: 5. The CDR3 reads CATSMGLAGIHTQYF. As DNA, the CDR3 is TGTGCCACCAGCATGGGACTAGCGGGGATACATACGCAGTATTTT.

There are many counts of this clonotype. The limits of the CDR3 on the DNA are not certain, so only TCRdb's listed CDR3 is given. This chain links TRBV7-2 with TRBJ1-1; TRBD1 is the table's D call and was not checked against the DNA. Including both end residues, the CDR3 is 15 amino acids long. Per the germline V gene, CDR1 is SGHTA and CDR2 is FQGNSA. The CDR3 region is CASSLFLSQYTEAFF.

This clonotype has at least ten counts. The rearrangement uses TRBV5-1 and TRBJ1-1, with D tentatively TRBD1 (5 bases). This CDR3 has 15 amino acids. Trimming took off 2 bases at V and 2 bases at J, with 13 bases between the two ends. Per germline, CDR1 SGHRS and CDR2 YFSETQ. CDR3 loop: CASSFGKGYNTEAFF. In DNA, the CDR3 is TGCGCCAGCAGCTTCGGGAAGGGGTATAACACTGAAGCTTTCTTT.

There are many counts of this clonotype. The chain uses TRBV12-3 or TRBV12-4 and TRBJ2-2; D remains unclear. Trimming shortened V by 6 bases and J by 7 bases, and 9 bases separated the two germline ends. This CDR3 has 12 residues. The CDR3, as DNA: TGTGCCAGCAGCCTAAATTACGGGGAGCTGTTTTTT. Protein sequence: CASSLNYGELFF.

There are many counts of this clonotype. The chain links TRBV7-9 to TRBJ1-2; D is uncertain. Germline CDR1 reads SEHNR; CDR2 reads FQNEAQ (reference sequence). The CDR3 is made up of 14 amino acids. The V gene lost 1 base and the J gene lost 5 bases, with 11 bases spanning the gap. The CDR3 bases are TGTGCCAGCAGCTTAGTTGCAGGACCTTATGGCTACACCTTC. Translated, it gives CASSLVAGPYGYTF. Based on the CDR3 plus reference TRBV7-9 and TRBJ1-2, the full variable domain is DTGVSQNPRHKITKRGQNVTFRCDPISEHNRLYWYRQTLGQGPEFLTYFQNEAQLEKSRLLSDRFSAERPKGSFSTLEIQRTEQGDSAMYLCASSLVAGPYGYTFGSGTRLTVV.

This clonotype was detected ten times or more. The rearrangement links TRBV20-1 to TRBJ2-3, with D hard to call. V was clipped by 6 bases and J by 4 bases, with 11 bases between them. CDR3 length: 12 amino acids. Germline lookup yields CDR1 DFQATT and CDR2 SNEGSKA (reference sequence). CDR3 DNA sequence: TGCAGTGCGACTCCATGGGCAGATACGCAGTATTTT. Protein product: CSATPWADTQYF.

This clonotype showed up many times. V is TRBV20-1 and J is TRBJ2-3; tentative D call: TRBD2 (5 bases). Germline CDR1 and CDR2: DFQATT and SNEGSKA (reference sequence). The CDR3 extends over 13 amino acids. V gave up 3 bases and J gave up 2 bases, with 9 bases separating them. The chain's CDR3 is CSASAADTDTQYF. The CDR3, as DNA: TGCAGTGCTAGCGCAGCGGACACAGATACGCAGTATTTT.

This clonotype was picked up many times. This chain connects TRBV7-2 to TRBJ2-3, with TRBD2 as a possible D gene (6 bases). Germline V CDR1 and CDR2: SGHTA, FQGNSA. The V gene lost 2 bases and the J gene lost 8 bases, with 20 bases spanning the gap. The CDR3 contains 16 residues. CDR3 sequence reads: CASSLWGLFQRATQYF. The CDR3 coding sequence is TGTGCCAGCAGCTTATGGGGACTTTTCCAACGAGCTACGCAGTATTTT.

In this sample, this clonotype turned up many times. The chain combines TRBV7-2 with TRBJ2-4, with TRBD1 as a possible D gene (6 bases). V was pared by 3 bases and J by 1 base, with 13 bases between. Germline V gene data show CDR1 as SGHTA and CDR2 as FQGNSA. The CDR3 has 16 residues. The CDR3 sequence: CASSFTGMGAKNIQYF. In DNA form, the CDR3 reads TGTGCCAGCAGCTTCACAGGGATGGGGGCCAAAAACATTCAGTACTTC.